This is a list of T cell receptor beta chains from one sample in a study of tissue T cells after allogeneic stem cell transplantation. The data were produced by immunoSEQ multiplex PCR, yet TCRdb's version contains in-frame clones alone and is incomplete. Among under 30,000 clones listed, around 70% were seen once. The material was tissue from the ileum, obtained at autopsy. The receptor set was obtained from a female donor at least 60 years old with lung cancer. The CDR3 runs from the conserved cysteine through the conserved F or W. The order of the fields is CDR3 length, clone size, D gene, V gene, J gene, CDR3 DNA, CDR3 protein. The D gene is left open where the match is weak. The listing skips clone size in some rows; elsewhere it reads once, few, many or a size class.

len: 14; abundance: -; d_gene: TRBD1; v_gene: TRBV27; j_gene: TRBJ2-1; CDR3nt: TGTGCCAGCAGTCTAACACAGGGGCGGAATGAGCAGTTCTTC; CDR3aa: CASSLTQGRNEQFF
len: 15; abundance: -; d_gene: TRBD2; v_gene: TRBV9; j_gene: TRBJ2-3; CDR3nt: TGTGCCAGCAGCCCCCCATCGGGAGGACGGGATACGCAGTATTTT; CDR3aa: CASSPPSGGRDTQYF
len: 14; abundance: -; d_gene: TRBD1; v_gene: TRBV19; j_gene: TRBJ1-4; CDR3nt: TGTGCCAGTAGTATAAGACAGGGGAATGAAAAACTGTTTTTT; CDR3aa: CASSIRQGNEKLFF
len: 13; abundance: -; d_gene: -; v_gene: TRBV12-3/TRBV12-4; j_gene: TRBJ2-6; CDR3nt: TGTGCCAGCAGTTTCGGACAAATCAACGTCCTGACTTTC; CDR3aa: CASSFGQINVLTF
len: 15; abundance: -; d_gene: TRBD1; v_gene: TRBV27; j_gene: TRBJ2-2; CDR3nt: TGTGCCAGCAGAAGGACAGGTCCGAACACCGGGGAGCTGTTTTTT; CDR3aa: CASRRTGPNTGELFF
len: 14; abundance: -; d_gene: -; v_gene: TRBV21-1; j_gene: TRBJ1-2; CDR3nt: TGTGCCAGCAGCAAATCCGGGAAACCCAATGGCTACACCTTC; CDR3aa: CASSKSGKPNGYTF
len: 15; abundance: -; d_gene: TRBD2; v_gene: TRBV10-3; j_gene: TRBJ2-2; CDR3nt: TGTGCCATCAGTGGCGCGGGGGGAGGCACCGGGGAGCTGTTTTTT; CDR3aa: CAISGAGGGTGELFF
len: 12; abundance: -; d_gene: -; v_gene: TRBV2; j_gene: TRBJ2-1; CDR3nt: TGTGCCAGCAGAAATGATAACCCTGAGCAGTTCTTC; CDR3aa: CASRNDNPEQFF
len: 14; abundance: -; d_gene: -; v_gene: TRBV4-1; j_gene: TRBJ1-2; CDR3nt: TGCGCCAGCAGCGCTTCCCCGGAAGACTATGGCTACACCTTC; CDR3aa: CASSASPEDYGYTF
len: 13; abundance: -; d_gene: -; v_gene: TRBV3-1/TRBV3-2; j_gene: TRBJ1-6; CDR3nt: TGTGCCAGCAGCCAGGGTGGGGATTCACCCCTCCACTTT; CDR3aa: CASSQGGDSPLHF
len: 13; abundance: large; d_gene: -; v_gene: TRBV27; j_gene: TRBJ2-5; CDR3nt: TGTGCCAGCAGTTCGGCAGGGCAAGAGACCCAGTACTTC; CDR3aa: CASSSAGQETQYF
len: 17; abundance: few; d_gene: -; v_gene: TRBV11-2; j_gene: TRBJ2-1; CDR3nt: TGTGCCAGCAGCTTAGTTAGAGTCCCTTCGGGTGACAATGAGCAGTTCTTC; CDR3aa: CASSLVRVPSGDNEQFF
len: 14; abundance: -; d_gene: -; v_gene: TRBV11-2; j_gene: TRBJ1-2; CDR3nt: TGTGCCAGCAGCCCCAGACACCTTAACTATGGCTACACCTTC; CDR3aa: CASSPRHLNYGYTF
len: 12; abundance: -; d_gene: -; v_gene: TRBV5-1; j_gene: TRBJ1-2; CDR3nt: TGCGCCAGCAGCTTGGGGCTCTATGGCTACACCTTC; CDR3aa: CASSLGLYGYTF
len: 13; abundance: few; d_gene: -; v_gene: TRBV19; j_gene: TRBJ2-1; CDR3nt: TGTGCCAGTAGTATAGATCAGGGTGGAGAGCAGTTCTTC; CDR3aa: CASSIDQGGEQFF
len: 12; abundance: few; d_gene: -; v_gene: TRBV12-3/TRBV12-4; j_gene: TRBJ2-7; CDR3nt: TGTGCCAGCAGTTTATCTCGCCACGAGCAGTACTTC; CDR3aa: CASSLSRHEQYF
len: 12; abundance: -; d_gene: -; v_gene: TRBV6-5; j_gene: TRBJ1-5; CDR3nt: TGTGCCAGCAGGGCAGCCTCCGGGCCCCAGCATTTT; CDR3aa: CASRAASGPQHF
len: 16; abundance: -; d_gene: TRBD1; v_gene: TRBV5-1; j_gene: TRBJ2-1; CDR3nt: TGCGCCAGCAGCGTACAGGGGGCTCAATCCTACAATGAGCAGTTCTTC; CDR3aa: CASSVQGAQSYNEQFF
len: 15; abundance: -; d_gene: -; v_gene: TRBV11-1; j_gene: TRBJ2-2; CDR3nt: TGTGCCAGCAGCTGGGACCCCGCGAACACCGGGGAGCTGTTTTTT; CDR3aa: CASSWDPANTGELFF
len: 13; abundance: -; d_gene: -; v_gene: TRBV29-1; j_gene: TRBJ2-3; CDR3nt: TGCAGCGTTGGCAACCGGGGGCCAGATACGCAGTATTTT; CDR3aa: CSVGNRGPDTQYF
len: 14; abundance: -; d_gene: -; v_gene: TRBV7-9; j_gene: TRBJ2-7; CDR3nt: TGTGCCAGCAGCTTAGATGCGGGTATCTACGAGCAGTACTTC; CDR3aa: CASSLDAGIYEQYF
len: 14; abundance: -; d_gene: -; v_gene: TRBV6-2/TRBV6-3; j_gene: TRBJ2-7; CDR3nt: TGTGCCAGCAGTCGACCCGGGACGGCCTACGAGCAGTACTTC; CDR3aa: CASSRPGTAYEQYF
len: 12; abundance: -; d_gene: -; v_gene: TRBV6-6; j_gene: TRBJ1-2; CDR3nt: TGTGCCAGCAGCCCGGGACAACCTGGCTACACCTTC; CDR3aa: CASSPGQPGYTF
len: 13; abundance: -; d_gene: -; v_gene: TRBV3-1/TRBV3-2; j_gene: TRBJ2-7; CDR3nt: TGTGCCAGCAGCCAACACAGCTCCTACGAGCAGTACTTC; CDR3aa: CASSQHSSYEQYF
len: 15; abundance: -; d_gene: -; v_gene: TRBV5-5; j_gene: TRBJ1-5; CDR3nt: TGTGCCAGCAGCTCGCAGGTCACTAGCAATCAGCCCCAGCATTTT; CDR3aa: CASSSQVTSNQPQHF
len: 17; abundance: few; d_gene: -; v_gene: TRBV6-1; j_gene: TRBJ2-3; CDR3nt: TGTGCCAGCAGTGCCAAGGGGAAGCGGAGCCGCACAGATACGCAGTATTTT; CDR3aa: CASSAKGKRSRTDTQYF
len: 15; abundance: once; d_gene: -; v_gene: TRBV21-1; j_gene: TRBJ1-2; CDR3nt: TGTGCCAGCAGCAAAAGCGGGGGGCTGTGCTATGGCTACACCTTC; CDR3aa: CASSKSGGLCYGYTF
len: 14; abundance: -; d_gene: -; v_gene: TRBV19; j_gene: TRBJ1-2; CDR3nt: TGTGCCAGTAGTCCACCTGGGCGGAACTATGGCTACACCTTC; CDR3aa: CASSPPGRNYGYTF
len: 15; abundance: -; d_gene: TRBD1; v_gene: TRBV5-1; j_gene: TRBJ2-3; CDR3nt: TGCGCCAGCAGCTCGGGCAGACAGGGAACAGATACGCAGTATTTT; CDR3aa: CASSSGRQGTDTQYF
len: 15; abundance: medium-sized; d_gene: -; v_gene: TRBV7-2; j_gene: TRBJ1-6; CDR3nt: TGTGCCAGCAGCTTAGTCGGGGGAATGGGGTCACCCCTCCACTTT; CDR3aa: CASSLVGGMGSPLHF
len: 16; abundance: -; d_gene: -; v_gene: TRBV19; j_gene: TRBJ1-2; CDR3nt: TGTGCCAGTAGTATAGATCCCCGGGATTGGGACTATGGCTACACCTTC; CDR3aa: CASSIDPRDWDYGYTF
len: 14; abundance: -; d_gene: -; v_gene: TRBV7-9; j_gene: TRBJ1-2; CDR3nt: TGTGCCAGCAGCTCAGACACTTATGCGGATGGCTACACCTTC; CDR3aa: CASSSDTYADGYTF
len: 14; abundance: few; d_gene: -; v_gene: TRBV4-3; j_gene: TRBJ1-1; CDR3nt: TGCGCCAGCAGCCAAGATGCTTCTTCGAGGGAAGCTTTCTTT; CDR3aa: CASSQDASSREAFF
len: 15; abundance: -; d_gene: -; v_gene: TRBV5-4; j_gene: TRBJ1-2; CDR3nt: TGTGCCAGCAGCCCCCAGACACTGCCAGGGTATGGCTACACCTTC; CDR3aa: CASSPQTLPGYGYTF
len: 14; abundance: -; d_gene: TRBD1; v_gene: TRBV18; j_gene: TRBJ1-2; CDR3nt: TGTGCCAGCTCATCGAGGACAGGGGGTTCTGGCTACACCTTC; CDR3aa: CASSSRTGGSGYTF
len: 12; abundance: -; d_gene: -; v_gene: TRBV11-2; j_gene: TRBJ2-7; CDR3nt: TGTGCCAGCAGCTATACAGAGTACGAGCAGTACTTC; CDR3aa: CASSYTEYEQYF
len: 16; abundance: -; d_gene: -; v_gene: TRBV5-1; j_gene: TRBJ2-3; CDR3nt: TGCGCCAGCAGGTTCGGATTGAGGGGGAGCACAGATACGCAGTATTTT; CDR3aa: CASRFGLRGSTDTQYF
len: 14; abundance: few; d_gene: TRBD1; v_gene: TRBV5-1; j_gene: TRBJ1-4; CDR3nt: TGCGCCAGCAGATCCGGGACAGTTAATGAAAAACTGTTTTTT; CDR3aa: CASRSGTVNEKLFF